These 30 T cell receptor beta chains were sequenced from one sample in a study of OX40 agonist ivuxolimab in advanced cancers. The method was the immunoSEQ multiplex PCR assay. The source is immuneACCESS, and TCRdb retained only in-frame sequences with V and J called. Part of the clones is not carried over; for the studies checked, unresolved V genes explain less than half of this, and the remainder is unexplained. Recorded for this sample are roughly 74,000 clones; 87% of them occurred a single time. The top ten constitute less than 0.7% of the sample. The specimen comprised CD4+ or CD8+ T cells sorted from blood, sampled in a trial of the OX40 agonist ivuxolimab. Receptors were obtained from an adult with an advanced solid tumor such as melanoma, head and neck, liver or kidney cancer.

The chain employs TRBV2 and TRBJ1-2; TRBD1 aligns across 8 bases. Looked up from germline, CDR1 is SNHLY and CDR2 is FYNNEI. There are 17 residues in the CDR3. The junction had 11 bases not matched to a gene; V was cut back by 4 bases and J by 1 base. CDR3 region: CASSVLLGTGINYGYTF. The CDR3 nucleotides are TGTGCCAGCAGTGTTTTATTAGGGACAGGTATTAACTATGGCTACACCTTC.

This chain links TRBV29-1 with TRBJ2-2, with TRBD2 as a possible D gene (5 bases). The V gene lost 7 bases and the J gene lost 6 bases, with 18 bases spanning the gap. The CDR3 runs 14 residues. The germline V gene encodes CDR1 SQVTM and CDR2 ANQGSEA. CDR3 amino acids: CSALGLYGAGELFF. The DNA of the CDR3 is TGCAGCGCTCTCGGACTCTACGGTGCCGGGGAGCTGTTTTTT.

The genes are TRBV9 and TRBJ1-2; D is possibly TRBD1 (6 bases). This CDR3 is built from 14 residues. Germline values: CDR1 SGDLS, CDR2 YYNGEE. V was pared by 1 base and J by 8 bases, with 15 bases between. The CDR3 DNA reads TGTGCCAGCAGCGTAACCCCACAGGGACGGGGCTACACCTTC. Translated, it gives CASSVTPQGRGYTF.

The chain recombines TRBV29-1 with TRBJ2-7, with 10 bases fitting TRBD1. Germline V lookup: CDR1 SQVTM, CDR2 ANQGSEA. CDR3 size: 12 residues. V shed 4 bases, J shed 5 bases, and the junction held 2 bases outside the gene matches. The CDR3 DNA reads TGCAGCGTTGGGGGGACAGGGGACGAGCAGTACTTC. Encoded protein: CSVGGTGDEQYF.

This chain joins TRBV6-5 and TRBJ2-3, with 8 bases lining up with TRBD2. Trimming cost V 6 bases and J 0 bases; bases outside gene matches: 2. Germline-derived CDR1 and CDR2 are MNHEY and SVGAGI. CDR3 length equals 14 residues. The DNA of the CDR3 is TGTGCCAGCAGCTCTAGCGGGAGCACAGATACGCAGTATTTT. This translates into CASSSSGSTDTQYF.

The rearrangement uses TRBV7-2 and TRBJ2-5; D unresolved. V was trimmed by 5 bases and J by 5 bases, leaving 12 bases between them. Germline CDR1 is SGHTA and CDR2 is FQGNSA. CDR3 size: 13 residues. In nucleotides, the CDR3 is TGTGCCAGCAGCAGAAACTATGGGGAGACCCAGTACTTC. It encodes CASSRNYGETQYF. The full variable domain, rest sourced from reference TRBV7-2 and TRBJ2-5, is GAGVSQSPSNKVTEKGKDVELRCDPISGHTALYWYRQSLGQGLEFLIYFQGNSAPDKSGLPSDRFSAERTGGSVSTLTIQRTQQEDSAVYLCASSRNYGETQYFGPGTRLLVL.

The V gene is TRBV14, the J gene TRBJ1-2; D remains ambiguous. The V gene lost 2 bases and the J gene lost 4 bases, with 5 bases spanning the gap. Germline assignment: CDR1 SGHDN and CDR2 FVKESK. The CDR3 has 12 residues. This CDR3 is CASSQFPYGYTF. The CDR3 coding sequence is TGTGCCAGCAGCCAATTCCCCTATGGCTACACCTTC. The full variable domain, rest sourced from reference TRBV14 and TRBJ1-2, is EAGVTQFPSHSVIEKGQTVTLRCDPISGHDNLYWYRRVMGKEIKFLLHFVKESKQDESGMPNNRFLAERTGGTYSTLKVQPAELEDSGVYFCASSQFPYGYTFGSGTRLTVV.

This clone appeared a few times. This chain joins TRBV10-1 and TRBJ1-5; TRBD1 matches 9 bases. This CDR3 comprises 13 residues. Germline CDR1 WNHNN, CDR2 SYGVQD (reference sequence). Trimming cost V 4 bases and J 6 bases; bases outside gene matches: 1. CDR3 amino acids: CASSGGQGQPQHF. The CDR3 DNA sequence: TGCGCCAGCAGTGGGGGACAGGGTCAGCCCCAGCATTTT.

CDR3 in DNA: TGTGCCAGCCGGTTGTTAGCGGGAGCTCCCTACGAGCAGTACTTC. Encoded protein: CASRLLAGAPYEQYF. The chain has TRBV2 and TRBJ2-5, with 9 bases that match TRBD2. With the DNA end fitting TRBJ2-7 better, the J assignment may be wrong. CDR1 and CDR2 from the germline V gene are SNHLY and FYNNEI. The CDR3 consists of 15 residues.

The chain couples TRBV14 to TRBJ1-2; D may be TRBD1 (5 bases). The ends were cut back, 0 bases at V and 4 bases at J, with 9 bases in the middle. Germline V gene lookup returns CDR1 SGHDN and CDR2 FVKESK. CDR3 length: 14 residues. CDR3 in amino acids: CASSQDEGTYGYTF. Here the CDR3 DNA reads TGTGCCAGCAGCCAAGATGAGGGGACCTATGGCTACACCTTC. The full variable domain, its missing parts supplied by reference TRBV14 and TRBJ1-2, is EAGVTQFPSHSVIEKGQTVTLRCDPISGHDNLYWYRRVMGKEIKFLLHFVKESKQDESGMPNNRFLAERTGGTYSTLKVQPAELEDSGVYFCASSQDEGTYGYTFGSGTRLTVV.

The chain employs TRBV5-1 and TRBJ2-3; D is perhaps TRBD2 (7 bases). There are 15 residues in the CDR3. The germline CDR1 and CDR2 sequences are SGHRS and YFSETQ. V lost 7 bases, J lost 0 bases, and 15 bases lay in between. The CDR3 loop is CASFLGGASTDTQYF. In DNA, the CDR3 is TGCGCCAGCTTTTTAGGGGGGGCTAGCACAGATACGCAGTATTTT.

This clone was observed a handful of times. The chain is built from TRBV5-1 and TRBJ1-6; D is unclear. Germline CDR1 SGHRS, CDR2 YFSETQ. V dropped 0 bases and J dropped 8 bases, with 6 bases sitting between them. This CDR3 is 13 amino acids long. The CDR3 protein is CASSLEVDSPLHF. The CDR3 nucleotides are TGCGCCAGCAGCTTGGAAGTTGATTCACCCCTCCACTTT.

The V gene is TRBV5-1, the J gene TRBJ2-5; 9 nucleotides agree with TRBD2. Germline CDR1 SGHRS, CDR2 YFSETQ. V was pared by 0 bases and J by 2 bases, with 2 bases of the junction left unmatched. The CDR3 length is 15 residues. The CDR3, as DNA: TGCGCCAGCAGCTTGGCTAGCGGGGCTCAAGAGACCCAGTACTTC. Encoded protein: CASSLASGAQETQYF.

The genes are TRBV12-5 and TRBJ2-5; TRBD2 matches at 15 bases. The CDR3 length is 17 residues. V lost 5 bases to trimming and J lost 5 bases; unmatched junction nucleotides: 9. Germline V lookup: CDR1 LGHNT, CDR2 FRNRAP. CDR3 nucleotides: TGTGCTAGTGGTCCGGGGACTAGCGGGGGGTCATGGGAGACCCAGTACTTC. Translated, it gives CASGPGTSGGSWETQYF. The whole variable domain, filled in from reference TRBV12-5 and TRBJ2-5, reads DARVTQTPRHKVTEMGQEVTMRCQPILGHNTVFWYRQTMMQGLELLAYFRNRAPLDDSGMPKDRFSAEMPDATLATLKIQPSEPRDSAVYFCASGPGTSGGSWETQYFGPGTRLLVL.

The V and J genes are TRBV2 and TRBJ2-6, with D maybe TRBD1 (6 bases). Deletions cut 5 bases from V and 1 base from J, with 9 bases between. The CDR3 loop spans 15 amino acids. Germline V CDR1 and CDR2: SNHLY, FYNNEI. CDR3 loop: CASSSQGSGANVLTF. The CDR3 bases are TGTGCCAGCAGTTCACAGGGTTCTGGGGCCAACGTCCTGACTTTC.

The chain carries TRBV28 and TRBJ1-5; TRBD1 is a possible D gene (6 bases). Germline CDR1 is MDHEN and CDR2 is SYDVKM. This CDR3 has 12 amino acids. V gave up 6 bases and J gave up 14 bases, with 17 bases separating them. The CDR3 sequence is CASSYIRGLEHF. CDR3 DNA: TGTGCCAGCAGCTACATCAGGGGATTAGAGCATTTT.

The gene calls are TRBV20-1 and TRBJ2-7, with a weak D call TRBD1 (6 bases). CDR3 length equals 11 residues. V was shortened by 1 base and J by 8 bases, with 9 bases between the two germline ends. Germline V gene sequence: CDR1 DFQATT, CDR2 SNEGSKA (reference sequence). The DNA of the CDR3 is TGCAGTGCTAGAGTAGGGGGAAAGCAGTACTTC. Protein sequence: CSARVGGKQYF.

The chain joins TRBV10-1 to TRBJ1-2; D gene ambiguous. The germline CDR1 and CDR2 sequences are WNHNN and SYGVQD (reference sequence). V was clipped by 6 bases and J by 11 bases, with 16 bases between them. The CDR3 sequence is 12 residues long. The CDR3 loop is CASRRHLIGYTF. DNA for the CDR3: TGCGCCAGCAGAAGACACCTTATAGGTTACACCTTC.

This clone appeared once. V and J are TRBV2 and TRBJ1-5, with D possibly TRBD1 on 5 matching bases. CDR3 size: 15 residues. CDR1 is SNHLY, CDR2 FYNNEI, per germline. Trimming removed 6 bases at V and 4 bases at J, with 16 bases between. The CDR3 reads CASRLGRVGNQPQHF. The CDR3 DNA is TGTGCCAGCAGGTTGGGCAGGGTTGGGAATCAGCCCCAGCATTTT.

The gene calls are TRBV21-1 and TRBJ1-1. TRBV21-1 is classified as a pseudogene. This CDR3 contains 14 residues. CDR3 in DNA: TGTGCCAGCAGCAAAGATGAAGTGAACACTGAAGCTTTCTTT. This codes for CASSKDEVNTEAFF.

The J gene is TRBJ1-6, the V gene TRBV6-1; no clear D gene. The CDR3 runs 13 residues. From germline, CDR1 is MNHNS and CDR2 SASEGT. V lost 5 bases and J 8 bases, leaving 10 bases between the germline ends. CDR3 sequence reads: CASSSTLDSPLHF. DNA for the CDR3: TGTGCCAGCAGTTCAACCCTGGATTCACCCCTCCACTTT.

V and J are TRBV30 and TRBJ1-1; D uncertain. With 4 bases removed from V and 3 bases from J, the gap between germline ends came to 18 bases. Looked up from germline, CDR1 is GTSNPN and CDR2 is SVGIG (reference sequence). CDR3 length equals 15 residues. CDR3 in amino acids: CAWKRPYGFDTEAFF. The CDR3 DNA sequence: TGTGCCTGGAAGAGGCCTTACGGGTTTGACACTGAAGCTTTCTTT.

The chain uses TRBV18 and TRBJ1-4, with D tentatively TRBD1 (6 bases). This CDR3 has 15 amino acids. V was cut by 6 bases and J by 4 bases, with 15 bases left in between. Germline assignment: CDR1 KGHSH and CDR2 LQKENI. Here the CDR3 DNA reads TGTGCCAGCTCCCCAGCCCAGGGGCGTAATGAAAAACTGTTTTTT. Translating gives CASSPAQGRNEKLFF.

The V gene is TRBV18, the J gene TRBJ2-3, with 11 bases lining up with TRBD2. Germline assignment: CDR1 KGHSH and CDR2 LQKENI. The CDR3 runs to 18 residues. With 3 bases clipped from V and 1 base from J, the junction kept 9 bases outside the gene matches. CDR3 nucleotides: TGTGCCAGCTCACCGACTAGCGGGGCCAACGCTGGCACAGATACGCAGTATTTT. Translated, it gives CASSPTSGANAGTDTQYF.

The rearrangement uses TRBV2 and TRBJ1-2, with a tentative D call TRBD1 (6 bases). Trimming took 5 bases from V and 9 from J, leaving 25 bases between them. Looked up from germline, CDR1 is SNHLY and CDR2 is FYNNEI. This CDR3 is built from 16 residues. The chain's CDR3 is CASSPPPRDMGWSYTF. Here the CDR3 DNA reads TGTGCCAGCAGTCCCCCTCCCCGGGACATGGGATGGAGCTACACCTTC.

V is TRBV9 and J is TRBJ2-5; perhaps TRBD2 as D (5 bases). This CDR3 has 15 amino acids. CDR1 SGDLS and CDR2 YYNGEE come from the germline V gene. The V end lost 3 bases, the J end lost 0 bases, and 12 bases lay between the germline ends. DNA for the CDR3: TGTGCCAGCAGCGCCGGGGATCTATACCAAGAGACCCAGTACTTC. Protein: CASSAGDLYQETQYF.

The chain has TRBV5-6 and TRBJ2-7; the D gene is possibly TRBD2 (5 bases). Trimming took 0 bases from V and 1 from J, leaving 11 bases between them. The CDR3 covers 15 residues. Germline CDR1 and CDR2: SGHDT and YYEEEE. This CDR3 is CASSLARGASYEQYF. In nucleotides, the CDR3 is TGTGCCAGCAGCTTGGCCCGGGGAGCTTCCTACGAGCAGTACTTC.

The V call is TRBV30, the J call TRBJ2-7, with D perhaps assigned TRBD1 or TRBD2 (5 bases each). Trimming removed 4 bases at V and 3 bases at J, with 16 bases between. Germline V gives CDR1 GTSNPN, CDR2 SVGIG (reference sequence). This CDR3 comprises 14 residues. CDR3 sequence reads: CAWTEPGRLYEQYF. In DNA form, the CDR3 reads TGTGCCTGGACGGAGCCGGGACGCCTCTACGAGCAGTACTTC.

The table lists this clone with a count of one. The chain combines TRBV5-1 with TRBJ2-1; 12 bases are shared with TRBD2. CDR3 length: 15 amino acids. Germline CDR1 is SGHRS and CDR2 is YFSETQ. The J segment lost 8 bases and the V segment lost 3 bases, leaving 6 bases of the junction unmatched. CDR3 sequence (DNA): TGCGCCAGCAGCTCCCGACTAGCGGGAGTCGATGAGCAGTTCTTC. Its protein product is CASSSRLAGVDEQFF.

V is TRBV9 and J is TRBJ2-1; a weak D match, TRBD2 (7 bases). Germline V gene sequence: CDR1 SGDLS, CDR2 YYNGEE. Between the trimmed V and J ends, which lost 3 bases and 3 bases, there was a span of 16 bases. This CDR3 comprises 16 residues. CDR3 bases: TGTGCCAGCAGCGAGGGGGGGACACCTTACTACAATGAGCAGTTCTTC. Protein product: CASSEGGTPYYNEQFF.